This T cell receptor (beta chain) emerged from a study of shared clonotypes between healthy human individuals. V was shortened by 5 bases and J by 4 bases, with 15 bases between the two germline ends. Germline-derived CDR1 and CDR2 are SGHAT and FQNNGV. The length of the CDR3 is 15 residues. Assay used: immunoSEQ multiplex PCR; TCRdb lists only in-frame clones, some missing. Of about 2.3 million clones listed, about 92% are singletons. Of note for this clone: The antigen is not known.

Broader study findings: On the whole, naive subsets had larger estimated richness than memory subsets had.

None of the donors, who were healthy HIV-negative adults, had recently had acute infections or vaccinations. Subsets obtained from CD4+ cells comprised CD45RA+ naive and CD45RA-negative memory cells. The sequencing sample was made of naive CD4+ T cells from PBMCs. Subset: CD45RA+ positively selected. This chain links TRBV11-2 with TRBJ1-3; no clear D gene. The TCR was taken from a man aged 18 to 35 in good health. Some clones in this sample may be carry-over from other donors' samples. CDR3 DNA sequence: TGTGCCAGCAGCATCCCCGGAGGGTCGGGAAACACCATATATTTT. Amino acids: CASSIPGGSGNTIYF.